These 28 T cell receptor beta chains were sequenced from one sample in a study of T cells in Graves' hyperthyroidism and ophthalmopathy (dated by TCRdb to the late 2010s). Library generation was performed with multiplex PCR. The instrument was an Illumina HiSeq 2000. Amplification of TCR beta CDR3 regions was carried out from RNA transcripts. For the first round of RT-PCR on the TCR CDR3, the HTBI primer set was used together with the Qiagen OneStep RT-PCR kit. The raw public data were reprocessed by TCRdb itself: fastp quality trimming at Q25, MiXCR clonotype calling, in-frame beta chains only. Under each unique CDR3 protein, matching rows form one entry showing the most common genes and DNA. The sample table lists a few hundred thousand distinct CDR3 sequences, under 20% of them with a count of one. The top ten constitute 15% to 20% of the sample. Specimen: blood. Source of these receptors: a woman younger than 30 with Graves' ophthalmopathy.

The V gene is TRBV18, the J gene TRBJ2-3, with TRBD1 as a possible D gene (5 bases). This CDR3 comprises 17 residues. Germline values: CDR1 KGHSH, CDR2 LQKENI. The V gene lost 0 bases and the J gene lost 2 bases, with 15 bases spanning the gap. CDR3 coding DNA: TGTGCCAGCTCACCACCGGTAAGGGGCGCAGACACAGATACGCAGTATTTT. It specifies CASSPPVRGADTDTQYF.

The table lists this clonotype with a few counts. The genes are TRBV6-2 or TRBV6-3 and TRBJ1-4; D remains ambiguous. There are 11 residues in the CDR3. Germline V CDR1 and CDR2: MNHEY, SVGEGT. Between the trimmed V and J ends, which lost 8 bases and 2 bases, there was a span of 3 bases. The DNA for the CDR3 is TGTGCCAGCCGGACTAATGAAAAACTGTTTTTT. This gives the protein CASRTNEKLFF.

This clonotype was picked up many times. The chain joins TRBV9 to TRBJ2-1; a weak D match, TRBD2 (6 bases). CDR1 and CDR2 from the germline V gene are SGDLS and YYNGEE. V lost 2 bases to trimming and J lost 6 bases, with 12 bases between them. This CDR3 has 14 amino acids. CDR3 region: CASSVGGSVNEQFF. CDR3 DNA: TGTGCCAGCAGCGTTGGGGGGTCGGTCAATGAGCAGTTCTTC.

This clonotype was seen repeatedly, ten times or more. This chain connects TRBV2 to TRBJ2-3; 9 nucleotides line up with TRBD2. Germline V gene data show CDR1 as SNHLY and CDR2 as FYNNEI. The V segment lost 3 bases and the J segment 5 bases; nucleotides outside the gene matches: 12. CDR3 size: 17 residues. The CDR3 reads CASSDLWSSGIEDTQYF. Here the CDR3 DNA reads TGTGCCAGCAGTGATCTCTGGTCTAGCGGGATAGAAGATACGCAGTATTTT. The full variable domain, its missing parts supplied by reference TRBV2 and TRBJ2-3, is EPEVTQTPSHQVTQMGQEVILRCVPISNHLYFYWYRQILGQKVEFLVSFYNNEISEKSEIFDDQFSVERPDGSNFTLKIRSTKLEDSAMYFCASSDLWSSGIEDTQYFGPGTRLTVL.

This clonotype has at least ten counts. This rearrangement joins TRBV3-1 to TRBJ2-1; TRBD2 agrees at 8 bases. This CDR3 is built from 15 residues. V was pared by 1 base and J by 5 bases, with 4 bases of the junction left unmatched. Germline V gene data show CDR1 as LGHDT and CDR2 as YNNKEL (reference sequence). CDR3 protein: CASSQGLAGNNEQFF. CDR3 DNA: TGTGCCAGCAGCCAAGGGCTAGCGGGTAACAATGAGCAGTTCTTC.

This clonotype was counted between two and nine times. The gene calls are TRBV9 and TRBJ2-5, with D perhaps TRBD1 or TRBD2 (5 bases each). V lost 0 bases and J lost 4, with 19 bases in between. The CDR3 totals 17 residues. Germline V gene sequence: CDR1 SGDLS, CDR2 YYNGEE. The CDR3 reads CASSVDPTGRFVETQYF. CDR3 DNA sequence: TGTGCCAGCAGCGTAGATCCCACGGGGCGTTTTGTAGAGACCCAGTACTTC.

Ten or more counts support this clonotype. This chain links TRBV5-1 with TRBJ1-1, with D possibly being TRBD1 (6 bases). Germline V lookup: CDR1 SGHRS, CDR2 YFSETQ. The CDR3 loop spans 15 amino acids. With 4 bases removed from V and 5 bases from J, the gap between germline ends came to 18 bases. The CDR3 nucleotides are TGCGCCAGCAGCCGGGCGACAGGCCTGGAGACTGAAGCTTTCTTT. As protein: CASSRATGLETEAFF.

Worth noting for this clonotype: This sequence may be a read error, since a much larger clone differs from it by one base. The chain joins TRBV11-1 to TRBJ1-3; the D is unclear. This CDR3 has 12 residues. CDR1 SGHAT and CDR2 FQDESV come from the germline V gene (reference sequence). CDR3 loop: CASSNSGNAIYF. In nucleotides, the CDR3 is TGTGCCAGCAGCAACTCTGGAAACGCCATATATTTT.

This clonotype was observed many times. This chain uses TRBV20-1 with TRBJ1-1; the match to TRBD1 covers 12 bases. This CDR3 is 16 amino acids long. Germline values: CDR1 DFQATT, CDR2 SNEGSKA (reference sequence). V shed 3 bases, J shed 0 bases, and the junction held 5 bases outside the gene matches. This CDR3 reads CSASAGTGGMNTEAFF. The DNA of the CDR3 is TGCAGTGCTAGTGCCGGGACAGGGGGCATGAACACTGAAGCTTTCTTT.

This clonotype came up many times. CDR3 sequence reads: CAWSVGRSEQFF. CDR3 nucleotide sequence: TGTGCCTGGAGTGTAGGACGTTCTGAGCAGTTCTTC. The V call is TRBV30, the J call TRBJ2-1; no definite D call. The V gene lost 0 bases and the J gene lost 9 bases, with 9 bases spanning the gap. The CDR3 sequence is 12 residues long. From germline, CDR1 is GTSNPN and CDR2 SVGIG (reference sequence).

In its sample, this clonotype was seen many times. The V gene is TRBV30, the J gene TRBJ2-1; D gene ambiguous. Per germline, CDR1 GTSNPN and CDR2 SVGIG (reference sequence). V was clipped by 0 bases and J by 10 bases, with 13 bases between them. This CDR3 has 13 residues. In nucleotides, the CDR3 is TGTGCCTGGAGTGTAAACTTCGGGCGGGAGCAGTTCTTC. It specifies CAWSVNFGREQFF. The variable domain in full, completed from reference TRBV30 and TRBJ2-1, reads SQTIHQWPATLVQPVGSPLSLECTVEGTSNPNLYWYRQAAGRGLQLLFYSVGIGQISSEVPQNLSASRPQDRQFILSSKKLLLSDSGFYLCAWSVNFGREQFFGPGTRLTVL.

This clonotype showed up just a few times. The V gene is TRBV27, the J gene TRBJ2-3; no clear D gene. The CDR3 runs 16 residues. V shed 0 bases and J shed 3 bases, with 13 bases lying between them. Germline CDR1 MNHEY, CDR2 SMNVEV (reference sequence). The DNA for the CDR3 is TGTGCCAGCAGTTTATCGTACTCTCTTTGGACAGATACGCAGTATTTT. Its protein product is CASSLSYSLWTDTQYF.

This clonotype was seen ten or more times. The chain couples TRBV20-1 to TRBJ1-1, with TRBD1 matching 11 bases. Unmatched junction bases numbered 10, after V lost 6 bases and J lost 4 bases. Per germline, CDR1 DFQATT and CDR2 SNEGSKA (reference sequence). CDR3 length: 15 residues. CDR3 in amino acids: CSAYKDRGLGTEAFF. CDR3 coding DNA: TGCAGTGCGTACAAGGACAGGGGGCTCGGCACTGAAGCTTTCTTT.

In DNA form, the CDR3 reads TGCAGTGCAAACCCTACTCGGGACAGGGTAACCTACGAGCAGTACTTC. Translated, it gives CSANPTRDRVTYEQYF. The V gene is TRBV20-1, the J gene TRBJ2-7, with TRBD1 identical over 9 bases. Trimming took 6 bases from V and 2 from J; bases not matched to a gene: 14. The germline V gene encodes CDR1 DFQATT and CDR2 SNEGSKA (reference sequence). This CDR3 comprises 16 residues.

This clonotype has only a few counts. As DNA, the CDR3 is TGTGCCAGTAGTTACCGGGACAGGGAATACAATGAGCAGTTCTTC. This codes for CASSYRDREYNEQFF. The chain links TRBV19 to TRBJ2-1; 9 bases map to TRBD1. V shed 5 bases, J shed 4 bases, and the junction held 6 bases outside the gene matches. Germline CDR1 LNHDA, CDR2 SQIVND (reference sequence). This CDR3 contains 15 residues. Full variable domain (outside the CDR3, taken from reference TRBV19 and TRBJ2-1): DGGITQSPKYLFRKEGQNVTLSCEQNLNHDAMYWYRQDPGQGLRLIYYSQIVNDFQKGDIAEGYSVSREKKESFPLTVTSAQKNPTAFYLCASSYRDREYNEQFFGPGTRLTVL.

This clonotype was counted many times. This chain uses TRBV9 with TRBJ2-7, with TRBD2 matching 13 bases. Germline values: CDR1 SGDLS, CDR2 YYNGEE. V shed 2 bases and J 5 bases; nucleotides not matched to a gene: 1. This CDR3 has 14 residues. The CDR3: CASSVGLAGNEQYF. The CDR3 DNA reads as TGTGCCAGCAGCGTGGGACTAGCGGGGAACGAGCAGTACTTC.

The chain couples TRBV27 to TRBJ1-5; 11 bases are shared with TRBD1. The CDR3 loop spans 15 amino acids. Germline V gives CDR1 MNHEY, CDR2 SMNVEV (reference sequence). V was pared by 5 bases and J by 6 bases, with 6 bases of the junction left unmatched. CDR3 in DNA: TGTGCCAGCAGTCCAAGGACAGGGGGCGTTCAGCCCCAGCATTTT. It translates to CASSPRTGGVQPQHF.

This clonotype was picked up many times. This chain uses TRBV13 with TRBJ1-2; D remains unclear. This CDR3 region has 14 residues. Germline lookup yields CDR1 PRHDT and CDR2 FYEKMQ (reference sequence). Trimming took off 0 bases at V and 6 bases at J, with 11 bases between the two ends. CDR3 DNA: TGTGCCAGCAGCTTAGGCCATTCCCCGGATGGCTACACCTTC. Its protein product is CASSLGHSPDGYTF.

The rearrangement uses TRBV4-2 and TRBJ2-2; 9 positions agree with TRBD2. The germline gives CDR1 LGHNA, CDR2 YNFKEQ. The CDR3 sequence is 16 residues long. V lost 3 bases and J lost 6; bases outside the gene matches: 8. As DNA, the CDR3 is TGTGCCAGCAGCCACGTTAGCGGGAGTCGGGCCGGGGAGCTGTTTTTT. Its translation: CASSHVSGSRAGELFF.

This clonotype was observed at least ten times. This chain links TRBV5-1 with TRBJ2-1; a weak D match, TRBD2 (6 bases). Germline values: CDR1 SGHRS, CDR2 YFSETQ. Trimming pared 4 bases from V and 4 bases from J, leaving 18 bases between. The CDR3 covers 16 residues. The chain's CDR3 is CASSPGDLLGYNEQFF. The CDR3, as DNA: TGCGCCAGCAGCCCGGGGGACCTTCTAGGTTACAATGAGCAGTTCTTC.

This clonotype was detected a few times. This chain uses TRBV24-1 with TRBJ2-2; 12 positions agree with TRBD2. This CDR3 is built from 16 residues. After removal of 4 bases from V and 5 bases from J, the junction contained 4 bases not matched to a gene. The germline V gene encodes CDR1 KGHDR and CDR2 SFDVKD. The CDR3 region has the DNA TGTGCCACCAGTGACGGACTAGCGGGGTCGACCGGGGAGCTGTTTTTT. Protein product: CATSDGLAGSTGELFF.

This clonotype appeared many times. This chain links TRBV30 with TRBJ2-7; D possibly corresponds to TRBD2 (6 bases). The CDR3 is 14 amino acids. V was shortened by 0 bases and J by 1 base, with 10 bases between the two germline ends. Germline V gives CDR1 GTSNPN, CDR2 SVGIG (reference sequence). CDR3 sequence reads: CAWSVGGTSYEQYF. CDR3 sequence (DNA): TGTGCCTGGAGTGTGGGCGGGACGTCCTACGAGCAGTACTTC.

This clonotype was seen many times. The genes are TRBV27 and TRBJ2-5; D remains ambiguous. Germline V lookup: CDR1 MNHEY, CDR2 SMNVEV (reference sequence). V lost 1 base and J lost 3, with 6 bases in between. The CDR3 totals 13 residues. The CDR3 protein is CASSLLEEETQYF. The CDR3 DNA reads as TGTGCCAGCAGTTTATTAGAGGAAGAGACCCAGTACTTC.

The V call is TRBV7-2, the J call TRBJ2-2; D may be TRBD1 (6 bases). The CDR3 is 15 residues long. V was trimmed by 6 bases and J by 6 bases, leaving 17 bases between them. Germline V gives CDR1 SGHTA, CDR2 FQGNSA. CDR3 region: CASSFEPRGAGELFF. The CDR3 DNA is TGTGCCAGCAGTTTCGAACCCAGGGGCGCCGGGGAGCTGTTTTTT.

Only a few counts were recorded for this clonotype. This chain joins TRBV14 and TRBJ1-1, with TRBD1 identical over 12 bases. Germline values: CDR1 SGHDN, CDR2 FVKESK. V was pared by 5 bases and J by 4 bases, with 2 bases of the junction left unmatched. CDR3 size: 14 residues. The CDR3 region has the DNA TGTGCCAGCAGCGGGACAGGGGGCCTCACTGAAGCTTTCTTT. Translated, it gives CASSGTGGLTEAFF.

This clonotype was observed at least ten times. The J gene is TRBJ1-1, the V gene TRBV5-1; D is possibly TRBD1 (6 bases). With 0 bases removed from V and 3 bases from J, the gap between germline ends came to 12 bases. Germline CDR1 reads SGHRS; CDR2 reads YFSETQ. The CDR3 is 15 residues long. The CDR3 here is CASSLGGTRYTEAFF. In DNA, the CDR3 is TGCGCCAGCAGCTTGGGTGGGACACGTTACACTGAAGCTTTCTTT.

This clonotype came up a few times. V and J are TRBV29-1 and TRBJ2-1; 8 nucleotides agree with TRBD2. V was pared by 3 bases and J by 13 bases, with 14 bases of the junction left unmatched. The germline V gene encodes CDR1 SQVTM and CDR2 ANQGSEA. The CDR3 spans 14 residues. The CDR3 DNA is TGCAGCGTTGAGGCGCCTAGCGGGTTGCTTTTTCAGTTCTTC. It codes for CSVEAPSGLLFQFF.

The rearrangement joins TRBV7-3 to TRBJ2-5; 13 bases map to TRBD2. The CDR3 is 20 residues long. CDR1 and CDR2 from the germline V gene are SGHTA and FQGTGA. The J segment lost 4 bases and the V segment lost 5 bases, leaving 19 bases of the junction unmatched. CDR3: CASSPLGGGLAGVGPETQYF. CDR3 DNA: TGTGCCAGCAGCCCCCTCGGGGGTGGACTAGCGGGGGTGGGACCAGAGACCCAGTACTTC.